Included here is one T cell receptor (beta chain) sequence, with context. In the source study's methods: Scientists estimated how many nucleated cells there were by amplifying reference gene primers. TCRdb's table, derived via immunoSEQ multiplex PCR, lists solely in-frame clones and lacks some. The DNA gave D and trimming, while V, J and clone size come from that table. The sample consists of hundreds of thousands of clones, 75% to 90% of them appearing once. This sample was included in a study of blood T cell repertoires in COVID-19. Study overall: COVID-19 samples from acute and convalescent phases originated in the United States, Italy and Spain. From T cells, B-cell-depleted T cells, or PBMCs came the material, which was cDNA or gDNA.

The sequenced sample was peripheral blood. This receptor was obtained from a woman in her twenties or thirties with active or convalescent COVID-19.

The CDR3 coding sequence is TGTGCCAGCAGTGAAGTCGGAGCGGCAGGGACAGGGGTTAGGGCTGAAGCTTTCTTT. Protein sequence: CASSEVGAAGTGVRAEAFF. The V and J genes are TRBV6-1 and TRBJ1-1; 10 bases map to TRBD1. From germline, CDR1 is MNHNS and CDR2 SASEGT. Trimming removed 1 base from V and 6 bases from J; junction bases left unmatched: 17. The CDR3 is 19 amino acids.